The sequence of this T cell receptor beta chain was determined in a study of T cell repertoires in cytomegalovirus infection. The overall study: In the study, CMV epitopes included recently identified HLA-C-restricted and well-studied HLA-B-restricted ones. Public TCR beta signatures provided an indication of both CMV infection and a matching HLA type.

TCRdb independently ran MiXCR on the reads; one entry per CDR3 protein. Of hundreds of thousands of distinct CDR3 sequences in the sample, roughly a third were seen once. This CDR3 is 13 amino acids long. V was trimmed by 5 bases and J by 6 bases, leaving 13 bases between them. Per the germline V gene, CDR1 is MNHGY and CDR2 is SVAAGI. This clonotype was seen only a few times. Its matching antigen is unknown. General observations from the study: HLA-C-restricted CMV clonotypes gave the most frequent clonotype in two of eight donors.

The clonotype originates from a human donor in good health (CMV status not recorded). Some clones in this sample may be carry-over from other donors' samples. The chain recombines TRBV6-9 with TRBJ1-2, with a weak D call TRBD1 (5 bases). Material: cultured PBMCs, obtained from culture after CMV antigen stimulation. The CDR3 loop reads CASSKLQEDGYTF. The DNA for the CDR3 is TGTGCCAGCAGTAAGCTACAGGAGGATGGCTACACCTTC.